Shown below are 13 T cell receptor beta chains from a single sample sequenced in a study of T cells in tuberculosis. The protocol was immunoSEQ multiplex PCR, while the TCRdb copy is restricted to in-frame clones and leaves out a portion. The sample consists of around 50,000 clones, over 75% of them appearing once. Sorting used thawed, overnight-rested PBMC stained with anti-CD3, a viability dye and GMM-loaded CD1B tetramer. The CD1B tetramers carried C32 glucose monomycolate purified from Rhodococcus equi. The sequencing input was CD1b-GMM tetramer-negative cells sorted from PBMCs. Every receptor here comes from an adult woman with latent tuberculosis.

The gene calls are TRBV6-6 and TRBJ1-5; D is unresolved. This CDR3 is 12 amino acids long. CDR1 is MNHNY and CDR2 is SVGAGI in the germline V gene (reference sequence). Deletions cut 10 bases from V and 6 bases from J, with 13 bases between. In DNA, the CDR3 is TGTGCCAACGGAGAGGGAGGTCAGCCCCAGCATTTT. It is translated as CANGEGGQPQHF.

The rearrangement links TRBV27 to TRBJ2-5, with TRBD1 identical over 10 bases. The CDR3 has 17 amino acids. Germline V CDR1 and CDR2: MNHEY, SMNVEV (reference sequence). With V trimmed by 1 base and J by 1 base, 6 bases remained unmatched. The CDR3 DNA is TGTGCCAGCAGTTTATGGGGACAGGGGAGTTTCCAAGAGACCCAGTACTTC. Translated: CASSLWGQGSFQETQYF.

The V call is TRBV7-8, the J call TRBJ1-5; tentative D call: TRBD1 (5 bases). The V gene lost 5 bases and the J gene lost 1 base, with 6 bases spanning the gap. Per germline, CDR1 SGHVS and CDR2 FQNEAQ. This CDR3 spans 13 amino acids. The CDR3 coding sequence is TGTGCCAGCAGCCCAGGGAGCAATCAGCCCCAGCATTTT. Encoded protein: CASSPGSNQPQHF.

CDR3 nucleotides: TGTGCCAGCAGCTCCGAGGGATACGGTTCAAGTACGCAGTATTTT. Translation gives CASSSEGYGSSTQYF. The chain combines TRBV5-5 with TRBJ2-3; TRBD2 is a possible D gene (5 bases). V was shortened by 3 bases and J by 8 bases, with 19 bases between the two germline ends. Looked up from germline, CDR1 is SGHKS and CDR2 is YYEKEE (reference sequence). The CDR3 is 15 amino acids.

This rearrangement joins TRBV29-1 to TRBJ2-2; TRBD1 matches at 8 bases. Germline trimming cut 7 bases from V and 6 bases from J; bases unmatched to any gene: 10. Germline V CDR1 and CDR2: SQVTM, ANQGSEA. This CDR3 comprises 14 residues. The DNA of the CDR3 is TGCAGCGCCCGACAGGGGATTGAATCCGGGGAGCTGTTTTTT. The encoded protein is CSARQGIESGELFF.

The sample holds a few counts of this clone. The V and J genes are TRBV4-3 and TRBJ2-7, with 10 bases lining up with TRBD2. CDR1 LGHNA and CDR2 YSLEER come from the germline V gene. V lost 4 bases to trimming and J lost 4 bases; unmatched junction nucleotides: 10. The CDR3 contains 16 residues. In DNA form, the CDR3 reads TGCGCCAGCAGCCTCGGTGGAACTAGCGGGAATTACGAGCAGTACTTC. This codes for CASSLGGTSGNYEQYF.

The rearrangement joins TRBV7-9 to TRBJ1-2, with 7 bases matching TRBD1. The CDR3 contains 15 residues. Germline assignment: CDR1 SEHNR and CDR2 FQNEAQ (reference sequence). The V segment lost 1 base and the J segment 8 bases; nucleotides outside the gene matches: 10. This chain's CDR3 is CASSLVDRATSGYTF. The DNA of the CDR3 is TGTGCCAGCAGCTTAGTCGACAGGGCAACTTCGGGCTACACCTTC.

The chain recombines TRBV4-3 with TRBJ1-2; D may be TRBD1 (5 bases). The V gene's germline CDR1 is LGHNA and CDR2 YSLEER. CDR3 length equals 16 residues. The V end was cut by 1 base, the J end by 3 bases, with 15 bases between. The DNA of the CDR3 is TGCGCCAGCAGCCAAGTCTCAGGGAGGGCGGACTATGGCTACACCTTC. It translates to CASSQVSGRADYGYTF.

The gene calls are TRBV7-2 and TRBJ2-3, with TRBD2 as a possible D gene (7 bases). Germline CDR1 and CDR2: SGHTA and FQGNSA. Trimming stripped 4 bases from V and 2 bases from J, with 13 bases between. CDR3 size: 15 residues. The CDR3 here is CASSYGGGYTDTQYF. The CDR3 nucleotides are TGTGCCAGCAGCTATGGGGGGGGCTACACAGATACGCAGTATTTT. The full variable domain, completed using reference TRBV7-2 and TRBJ2-3, is GAGVSQSPSNKVTEKGKDVELRCDPISGHTALYWYRQSLGQGLEFLIYFQGNSAPDKSGLPSDRFSAERTGGSVSTLTIQRTQQEDSAVYLCASSYGGGYTDTQYFGPGTRLTVL.

This chain uses TRBV2 with TRBJ1-2; 7 positions match TRBD1. V lost 4 bases and J lost 7; bases outside the gene matches: 12. This CDR3 has 15 residues. Germline loops: CDR1 SNHLY, CDR2 FYNNEI. CDR3 protein: CASSASTGEFGGYTF. CDR3 in DNA: TGTGCCAGCAGTGCTTCCACAGGGGAGTTTGGTGGCTACACCTTC.

This CDR3 reads CASSIDLWGTDGYTF. CDR3 in DNA: TGTGCCAGTAGTATAGATCTATGGGGGACTGATGGCTACACCTTC. J is TRBJ1-2 and V is TRBV19, with D perhaps matching TRBD1 (5 bases). V gave up 0 bases and J gave up 6 bases, with 14 bases separating them. The CDR3 runs to 15 residues. The germline gives CDR1 LNHDA, CDR2 SQIVND (reference sequence).

The chain couples TRBV25-1 to TRBJ2-5; D gene uncertain. CDR1 is MGHDK and CDR2 is SYGVNS in the germline V gene. CDR3 length equals 14 residues. Trimming stripped 1 base from V and 5 bases from J, with 11 bases between. The CDR3 coding sequence is TGTGCCAGCAGTGAATCCGTGGTTCGGGAGACCCAGTACTTC. It encodes CASSESVVRETQYF.

The chain links TRBV19 to TRBJ2-7; D is unclear. Trimming left V 3 bases short and J 2 bases short, with 14 bases between. This CDR3 comprises 15 residues. CDR1 is LNHDA, CDR2 SQIVND, per germline (reference sequence). In nucleotides, the CDR3 is TGTGCCAGTAGTATCTGGCTCCAGGCGACCTACGAGCAGTACTTC. Its translation is CASSIWLQATYEQYF.